Below, 20 T cell receptor beta chains from the same sample are listed, as sequenced in a study of CD8+CD57+ T cells in acquired aplastic anemia. Patients chosen for sequencing had shown CD8+CD57+ cell expansion by flow cytometry. Profiling of TCR beta VDJ combinations and CDR3 sequences used genomic DNA as template. One entry per CDR3 protein, called by TCRdb with MiXCR from the reads. The table has around 430,000 distinct CDR3 sequences, about a third seen once. Material: sorted CD4+, CD8+, or CD8+CD57+ T cells (not recorded which) from PBMCs. The receptors stem from a human donor with aplastic anemia.

In this sample, this clonotype turned up many times. The gene calls are TRBV19 and TRBJ1-3, with 7 bases lining up with TRBD1. Germline loops: CDR1 LNHDA, CDR2 SQIVND (reference sequence). The CDR3 covers 12 residues. J lost 4 bases, V lost 8 bases, and 2 bases had no gene match. CDR3 nucleotides: TGTGCCAGTCGGACAGGCGGAAACACCATATATTTT. Amino acid sequence: CASRTGGNTIYF.

This rearrangement joins TRBV5-1 to TRBJ1-2; D is ambiguous. The V end lost 3 bases, the J end lost 8 bases, and 20 bases lay between the germline ends. The germline CDR1 and CDR2 sequences are SGHRS and YFSETQ. The CDR3 has 15 residues. The CDR3 nucleotides read TGCGCCAGCAGCTGTTCGGAGGATATGTTGGAAGGCTACACCTTC. Protein sequence: CASSCSEDMLEGYTF.

This clonotype was found many times. CDR3 sequence reads: CSVNSGAYEQYF. DNA for the CDR3: TGCAGTGTTAATAGCGGCGCCTACGAGCAGTACTTC. The chain couples TRBV20-1 to TRBJ2-7, with D possibly matching TRBD2 (6 bases). Trimming removed 7 bases from V and 2 bases from J, with 12 bases in between. CDR3 length: 12 amino acids. Germline V gene lookup returns CDR1 DFQATT and CDR2 SNEGSKA (reference sequence).

This clonotype was detected a few times. It may be a read error: a sequence one base away is much more abundant. The chain joins TRBV7-8 to TRBJ2-7, with 8 bases that match TRBD2. With 5 bases clipped from V and 2 bases from J, the junction kept 8 bases outside the gene matches. The germline V gene has CDR1 SGHVS and CDR2 FQNEAQ. The CDR3 covers 15 residues. CDR3 in amino acids: CASSVETGGAYEQYF. The DNA for the CDR3 is TGTGCCAGCAGCGTAGAAACGGGGGGGGCCTACGAGCAGTACTTC.

There are a few counts of this clonotype. The chain combines TRBV5-1 with TRBJ2-5; D possibly uses TRBD1 or TRBD2 (5 bases each). Deletions cut 4 bases from V and 1 base from J, with 20 bases between. From germline, CDR1 is SGHRS and CDR2 YFSETQ. The CDR3 is 17 residues long. The CDR3 here is CASSRVGARVRQETQYF. The CDR3 DNA sequence: TGCGCCAGCAGCCGTGTCGGGGCTAGGGTGCGCCAAGAGACCCAGTACTTC.

This clonotype was detected a few times. This chain connects TRBV20-1 to TRBJ2-3, with TRBD2 identical over 11 bases. This CDR3 is built from 14 residues. J was trimmed by 5 bases and V by 6 bases; bases with no gene match: 7. Germline lookup yields CDR1 DFQATT and CDR2 SNEGSKA (reference sequence). CDR3 nucleotide sequence: TGCAGTGCGTTACTAGCGGGGGAGGGAGATACGCAGTATTTT. It is translated as CSALLAGEGDTQYF.

This clonotype was detected only once. The chain couples TRBV9 to TRBJ1-2; D might be TRBD1 (5 bases). The germline gives CDR1 SGDLS, CDR2 YYNGEE. V dropped 4 bases and J dropped 8 bases, with 24 bases sitting between them. This CDR3 is built from 16 residues. This CDR3 is CASSQISGGNKRGYTF. The CDR3 nucleotides are TGTGCCAGCAGCCAAATCTCCGGGGGAAACAAGAGGGGCTACACCTTC.

The chain employs TRBV11-1 and TRBJ2-3; D perhaps matches TRBD2 (6 bases). Trimming left V 6 bases short and J 1 base short, with 17 bases between. The germline V gene encodes CDR1 SGHAT and CDR2 FQDESV (reference sequence). CDR3 length: 16 amino acids. The CDR3 is CASRQRVAAGTDTQYF. The DNA of the CDR3 is TGTGCCAGCAGGCAAAGGGTAGCGGCGGGCACAGATACGCAGTATTTT.

This clonotype turned up a few times. The chain has TRBV20-1 and TRBJ2-5; D ambiguous. Deletions cut 0 bases from V and 4 bases from J, with 9 bases between. This CDR3 comprises 13 residues. Per germline, CDR1 DFQATT and CDR2 SNEGSKA (reference sequence). The CDR3 loop is CSARELGVETQYF. The CDR3 DNA reads as TGCAGTGCTAGAGAACTGGGCGTAGAGACCCAGTACTTC.

At least ten counts were recorded for this clonotype. The CDR3 DNA reads as TGCAGTGCGACTCATTATCAGTTGAGCTCACCCCTCCACTTT. Translated, it gives CSATHYQLSSPLHF. J is TRBJ1-6 and V is TRBV20-1; no firm D call. Trimming pared 6 bases from V and 10 bases from J, leaving 19 bases between. This CDR3 is 14 amino acids long. Per the germline V gene, CDR1 is DFQATT and CDR2 is SNEGSKA (reference sequence).

The chain employs TRBV6-2 or TRBV6-3 and TRBJ1-1; the D gene is possibly TRBD1 (5 bases). This CDR3 has 17 residues. Germline-derived CDR1 and CDR2 are MNHEY and SVGEGT. The V and J ends lost 0 bases and 7 bases respectively, with 21 bases between them. CDR3 DNA sequence: TGTGCCAGCAGTTACTCGTCGGGAGCGGGGCCCTATATTGAAGCTTTCTTT. Its translation: CASSYSSGAGPYIEAFF.

The table lists this clonotype with a few counts. The chain has TRBV2 and TRBJ2-3; TRBD1 is a possible D gene (6 bases). The germline gives CDR1 SNHLY, CDR2 FYNNEI. The CDR3 totals 16 residues. V was clipped by 5 bases and J by 2 bases, with 17 bases between them. The CDR3 DNA is TGTGCCAGCAGTCCTTGGACAGCGTCCAACACAGATACGCAGTATTTT. This gives the protein CASSPWTASNTDTQYF.

In this sample, this clonotype turned up a few times. The V call is TRBV10-3, the J call TRBJ1-2; D call uncertain. V dropped 10 bases and J dropped 13 bases, with 19 bases sitting between them. CDR1 is ENHRY and CDR2 is SYGVKD in the germline V gene. The CDR3 is 11 amino acids. Here the CDR3 reads CASSHSGDPTF. In DNA, the CDR3 is TGTGCCAGCAGCCACTCCGGGGATCCCACCTTC.

This clonotype was detected only a few times. This chain joins TRBV7-9 and TRBJ1-2, with no clear D. Trimming removed 1 base from V and 7 bases from J, with 10 bases in between. Germline V lookup: CDR1 SEHNR, CDR2 FQNEAQ (reference sequence). This CDR3 is 13 amino acids long. The CDR3: CASSLVGSGGYTF. The CDR3 DNA reads as TGTGCCAGCAGCTTAGTAGGGAGTGGTGGCTACACCTTC.

In its sample, this clonotype was seen a few times. The chain recombines TRBV10-3 with TRBJ2-3, with 7 bases fitting TRBD2. Germline loops: CDR1 ENHRY, CDR2 SYGVKD. The CDR3 has 15 amino acids. V shed 10 bases, J shed 3 bases, and the junction held 13 bases outside the gene matches. CDR3 residues: CASRKLAYITDTQYF. As DNA, the CDR3 is TGTGCCAGCAGGAAACTAGCGTACATTACAGATACGCAGTATTTT.

Many counts were recorded for this clonotype. J is TRBJ1-2 and V is TRBV5-5, with D unclear. The CDR3 runs 12 residues. Per germline, CDR1 SGHKS and CDR2 YYEKEE (reference sequence). V was cut by 2 bases and J by 5 bases, with 7 bases left in between. In DNA form, the CDR3 reads TGTGCCAGCAGCTTAGCTGAATATGGCTACACCTTC. This translates into CASSLAEYGYTF.

This clonotype was seen only a few times. The chain carries TRBV20-1 and TRBJ2-3; the match to TRBD2 covers 9 bases. CDR1 is DFQATT and CDR2 is SNEGSKA in the germline V gene (reference sequence). The CDR3 loop spans 16 amino acids. Germline trimming cut 3 bases from V and 2 bases from J; bases unmatched to any gene: 9. CDR3 sequence reads: CSASGLAGTPTDTQYF. In DNA form, the CDR3 reads TGCAGTGCTAGTGGGCTAGCGGGGACCCCCACAGATACGCAGTATTTT.

This rearrangement joins TRBV19 to TRBJ1-5; the match to TRBD1 covers 10 bases. Losses at the gene ends were 7 bases for V and 2 bases for J; bases not matched to a gene: 8. Germline V CDR1 and CDR2: LNHDA, SQIVND (reference sequence). This CDR3 has 16 residues. CDR3 in amino acids: CASNVDRGSGNQPQHF. For the CDR3, the DNA is TGTGCCAGTAATGTGGACAGGGGGTCAGGCAATCAGCCCCAGCATTTT. Based on the CDR3 plus reference TRBV19 and TRBJ1-5, the full variable domain is DGGITQSPKYLFRKEGQNVTLSCEQNLNHDAMYWYRQDPGQGLRLIYYSQIVNDFQKGDIAEGYSVSREKKESFPLTVTSAQKNPTAFYLCASNVDRGSGNQPQHFGDGTRLSIL.

This clonotype was recorded at least ten times. The chain recombines TRBV20-1 with TRBJ2-3; D gene uncertain. Germline CDR1 and CDR2: DFQATT and SNEGSKA (reference sequence). The CDR3 extends over 14 amino acids. Trimming removed 3 bases at V and 2 bases at J, with 12 bases between. CDR3 sequence reads: CSASTTPNTDTQYF. The DNA for the CDR3 is TGCAGTGCTAGTACTACCCCTAACACAGATACGCAGTATTTT.

The chain uses TRBV20-1 and TRBJ2-7, with 7 bases aligning to TRBD2. The CDR3 loop spans 13 amino acids. Per germline, CDR1 DFQATT and CDR2 SNEGSKA (reference sequence). Germline trimming cut 6 bases from V and 0 bases from J; bases unmatched to any gene: 5. CDR3 nucleotides: TGCAGTGCCACTAGCGAAAGCTCCTACGAGCAGTACTTC. Protein sequence: CSATSESSYEQYF.